The sequence of this T cell receptor beta chain was determined in a study of blood T cell repertoires in COVID-19. Residents of approximately 25 US areas, aged about 18 to 95 years, made up the participants. Grouping used clinical history reported by participants in a survey and questionnaire. V dropped 3 bases and J dropped 5 bases, with 13 bases sitting between them. The CDR3 totals 14 residues. Germline loops: CDR1 LGHNT, CDR2 FRNRAP. This table comes from immunoSEQ multiplex PCR, and its TCRdb copy is limited to in-frame clones, with some not included. The sample comprises 200,000 to 300,000 clones, roughly 91% of which are singletons, and roughly 8.6% rests with the top ten.

The J gene is TRBJ2-5, the V gene TRBV12-5, with a possible D match to TRBD2 (6 bases). The sample taken for sequencing was PBMCs or T cells enriched from blood (not recorded which). The TCR was taken from a man in his forties who had recovered from COVID-19. The CDR3: CASGFGGEAETQYF. The CDR3 DNA sequence: TGTGCTAGTGGTTTCGGCGGGGAAGCGGAGACCCAGTACTTC.